Each of the 21 T cell receptor beta chains below was sequenced from the same sample in a study of blood T cells in healthy people across ages. PCR was performed a second time for about 7 to 11 cycles using a sample-barcoded 5' primer and a J-beta primer mix. MiXCR was run by TCRdb on the 5' RACE reads, yielding one entry per CDR3 protein. The sample has over 1.5 million distinct CDR3 sequences, roughly 52% seen once. The sample comprised blood. The source of these receptors is a woman in her thirties or forties in good health.

With regard to this clonotype: A single base separates this from a much larger clone, so it may be a read error. The chain employs TRBV29-1 and TRBJ1-2; D is possibly TRBD1 (5 bases). The CDR3 length is 11 residues. Germline V gene lookup returns CDR1 SQVTM and CDR2 ANQGSEA. The germline V and J ends were trimmed by 7 bases and 8 bases, with 14 bases remaining between them. CDR3 loop: CSADGGWGYTF. CDR3 in DNA: TGCAGCGCGGACGGGGGTTGGGGCTACACCTTC.

There are a few counts of this clonotype. An end of the junction differs from the germline gene, which may be a read error. V is TRBV5-1 and J is TRBJ2-1; D unclear. The J call could be wrong; TRBJ2-7 is a better fit for the DNA end. This CDR3 contains 15 residues. The V gene's germline CDR1 is SGHRS and CDR2 YFSETQ. The CDR3 sequence is CASSLGLSSYNEQYF. The CDR3 coding sequence is TGTGCCAGCAGTTTAGGCCTAAGCTCCTACAATGAGCAGTACTTC.

This clonotype was recorded a few times. V usage is TRBV29-1 and J usage is TRBJ1-2; unclear D gene. V was clipped by 6 bases and J by 1 base, with 21 bases between them. The CDR3 length is 16 residues. Germline CDR1 is SQVTM and CDR2 is ANQGSEA. Written as DNA, the CDR3 is TGCAGCGTGCGCTCCCCAATAGGAGCTCTTAACTATGGCTACACCTTC. This codes for CSVRSPIGALNYGYTF.

The chain employs TRBV12-3 or TRBV12-4 and TRBJ2-7; 10 positions match TRBD1. With 5 bases clipped from V and 1 base from J, the junction kept 11 bases outside the gene matches. There are 17 residues in the CDR3. The CDR3 sequence: CASSQAPRDRGSYEQYF. DNA of the CDR3: TGTGCCAGCAGTCAGGCCCCCCGGGACAGGGGATCCTACGAGCAGTACTTC.

This clonotype has a handful of counts. The chain uses TRBV20-1 and TRBJ1-6; a weak D match, TRBD1 (6 bases). This CDR3 has 16 residues. Trimming pared 5 bases from V and 0 bases from J, leaving 14 bases between. Germline V gene lookup returns CDR1 DFQATT and CDR2 SNEGSKA (reference sequence). CDR3 residues: CSAPSQGSSYNSPLHF. CDR3 nucleotides: TGCAGTGCTCCCTCCCAGGGGAGCTCCTATAATTCACCCCTCCACTTT.

The chain recombines TRBV7-8 with TRBJ2-1; 14 bases map to TRBD2. This CDR3 has 15 amino acids. CDR1 and CDR2 from the germline V gene are SGHVS and FQNEAQ. J was trimmed by 8 bases and V by 7 bases; bases with no gene match: 7. The CDR3: CASTQPGLAGDEQFF. The DNA for the CDR3 is TGTGCCAGCACCCAACCGGGACTAGCGGGGGATGAGCAGTTCTTC.

This chain connects TRBV4-1 to TRBJ2-3, with D perhaps matching TRBD2 (6 bases). The CDR3 is made up of 14 amino acids. V gave up 3 bases and J gave up 4 bases, with 11 bases separating them. Germline CDR1 and CDR2: MGHRA and YSYEKL. The CDR3 reads CASSQARESDTQYF. For the CDR3, the DNA is TGCGCCAGCAGCCAGGCCCGGGAGTCAGATACGCAGTATTTT.

CDR3 DNA: TGTGCCAGCAGTCCTGGACAGGTCACTCAGCCCCAGCATTTT. This sequence encodes CASSPGQVTQPQHF. The chain combines TRBV6-2 or TRBV6-3 with TRBJ1-5, with 7 bases matching TRBD1. CDR1 is MNHEY, CDR2 SVGEGT, per germline. V dropped 5 bases and J dropped 6; count of bases not matched to a gene: 7. The CDR3 runs to 14 residues.

This chain uses TRBV5-1 with TRBJ2-4; tentatively, D is TRBD1 (6 bases). The tail of the sequence fits TRBJ2-7 better, so the J call may be wrong. Germline lookup yields CDR1 SGHRS and CDR2 YFSETQ. CDR3 length: 16 residues. The CDR3 region has the DNA TGCGCCAGCAGCTTGGCCTTGACAGGTAATTCCTACGAGCAGTACTTC. It yields the protein CASSLALTGNSYEQYF.

The genes are TRBV5-1 and TRBJ2-3; a weak D match, TRBD1 (5 bases). Germline-derived CDR1 and CDR2 are SGHRS and YFSETQ. The length of the CDR3 is 19 residues. V was clipped by 4 bases and J by 1 base, with 25 bases between them. CDR3 nucleotides: TGCGCCAGCAGCGGAACTGGGGCCGTTTATAAATCTGGCACAGATACGCAGTATTTT. It is translated as CASSGTGAVYKSGTDTQYF.

This chain uses TRBV12-3 or TRBV12-4 with TRBJ1-5; D gene uncertain. There are 12 residues in the CDR3. V lost 5 bases, J lost 13 bases, and 15 bases lay in between. The CDR3 sequence is CASSPSLLRQHF. The CDR3 DNA is TGTGCCAGCAGTCCTTCCCTACTGAGACAGCATTTT.

V gene TRBV7-2 combines with J gene TRBJ2-7, with 8 bases aligning to TRBD2. The V gene end was trimmed by 5 bases and the J gene end by 2 bases; junction bases not matched to a gene: 11. Germline CDR1 and CDR2: SGHTA and FQGNSA. The CDR3 loop spans 16 amino acids. In nucleotides, the CDR3 is TGTGCCAGCAGCCGACAGGCTGCGGGACTAGCCTACGAGCAGTACTTC. Translated, it gives CASSRQAAGLAYEQYF. Together with reference TRBV7-2 and TRBJ2-7, the CDR3 gives the full variable domain: GAGVSQSPSNKVTEKGKDVELRCDPISGHTALYWYRQSLGQGLEFLIYFQGNSAPDKSGLPSDRFSAERTGGSVSTLTIQRTQQEDSAVYLCASSRQAAGLAYEQYFGPGTRLTVT.

The chain links TRBV29-1 to TRBJ2-5; D gene unclear. V lost 7 bases and J 11 bases, leaving 20 bases between the germline ends. This CDR3 region has 12 residues. Germline values: CDR1 SQVTM, CDR2 ANQGSEA. The CDR3 sequence: CSGHVAFNEQYF. For the CDR3, the DNA is TGCAGCGGCCACGTGGCCTTCAATGAGCAGTACTTC.

This rearrangement joins TRBV6-2 or TRBV6-3 to TRBJ2-3; 7 bases agree with TRBD1. In germline, CDR1 is MNHEY, CDR2 SVGEGT. Unmatched junction bases numbered 8, after V lost 2 bases and J lost 6 bases. The CDR3 has 15 amino acids. CDR3 protein: CASSYPDRIKDTQYF. As DNA, the CDR3 is TGTGCCAGCAGTTACCCGGACAGGATTAAGGATACGCAGTATTTT.

Of note for this clonotype: One junction end disagrees with the germline gene, perhaps due to a read error. V usage is TRBV6-5 and J usage is TRBJ2-1; perhaps TRBD2 as D (6 bases). Germline CDR1 and CDR2: MNHEY and SVGAGI. The CDR3 is 13 amino acids. The CDR3 DNA follows: TGTGCCAGCAGTCGGGGGATTTACAATGCGCAGTTCTTC. This translates into CASSRGIYNAQFF.

This sequence joins TRBV20-1 and TRBJ2-7, with TRBD2 matching 13 bases. CDR3 length: 15 residues. After removal of 3 bases from V and 2 bases from J, the junction contained 4 bases not matched to a gene. Per germline, CDR1 DFQATT and CDR2 SNEGSKA (reference sequence). As DNA, the CDR3 is TGCAGTGCTAGTGGACTAGCGGGGGTAACCTACGAGCAGTACTTC. It translates to CSASGLAGVTYEQYF.

The chain combines TRBV6-2 or TRBV6-3 with TRBJ1-1; the match to TRBD1 covers 7 bases. The CDR3 runs to 14 residues. Germline assignment: CDR1 MNHEY and CDR2 SVGEGT. Trimming cost V 6 bases and J 4 bases; bases outside gene matches: 8. The CDR3 DNA follows: TGTGCCAGCAGAGAGACAGGGTTGGGCACTGAAGCTTTCTTT. Amino acids: CASRETGLGTEAFF.

V gene TRBV7-2 combines with J gene TRBJ1-2; 7 positions agree with TRBD1. The CDR3 runs 15 residues. Germline trimming cut 5 bases from V and 6 bases from J; bases unmatched to any gene: 12. Germline V gene sequence: CDR1 SGHTA, CDR2 FQGNSA. The CDR3 bases are TGTGCCAGCAGCAAGTCTCGACAGGGCGGAGATGGCTACACCTTC. This encodes CASSKSRQGGDGYTF.

This clonotype showed up just a few times. The rearrangement uses TRBV7-9 and TRBJ2-7, with D possibly being TRBD2 (5 bases). The CDR3 covers 15 residues. CDR1 SEHNR and CDR2 FQNEAQ come from the germline V gene (reference sequence). V was cut by 6 bases and J by 2 bases, with 17 bases left in between. This CDR3 reads CASSGGLRVPYEQYF. CDR3 DNA: TGTGCCAGCAGTGGCGGATTGAGGGTCCCCTACGAGCAGTACTTC.

The chain recombines TRBV12-3 or TRBV12-4 with TRBJ1-2; D gene uncertain. This CDR3 spans 10 amino acids. The V and J ends lost 6 bases and 7 bases respectively, with 6 bases between them. CDR3 in DNA: TGTGCCAGCAGCAACATTGGCTACACCTTC. Encoded protein: CASSNIGYTF.

J is TRBJ1-5 and V is TRBV20-1, with D unclear. CDR1 and CDR2 (germline): DFQATT, SNEGSKA (reference sequence). V lost 1 base and J 5 bases, leaving 18 bases between the germline ends. The CDR3 contains 16 residues. CDR3 coding DNA: TGCAGTGCTAGAGGACAACCAAACACCCCGCATCAGCCCCAGCATTTT. Encoded protein: CSARGQPNTPHQPQHF.